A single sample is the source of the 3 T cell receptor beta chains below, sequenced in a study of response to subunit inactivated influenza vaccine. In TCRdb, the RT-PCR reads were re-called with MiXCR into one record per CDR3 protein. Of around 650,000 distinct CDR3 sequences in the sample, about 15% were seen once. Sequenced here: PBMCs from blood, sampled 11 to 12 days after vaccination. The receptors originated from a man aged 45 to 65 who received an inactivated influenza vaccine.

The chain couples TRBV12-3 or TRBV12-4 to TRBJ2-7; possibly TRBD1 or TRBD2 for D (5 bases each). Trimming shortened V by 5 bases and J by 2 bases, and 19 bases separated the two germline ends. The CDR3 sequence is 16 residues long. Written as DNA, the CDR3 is TGTGCCAGCAGTCCCCCGGTCGGGGACCGAGCCTACGAGCAGTACTTC. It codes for CASSPPVGDRAYEQYF.

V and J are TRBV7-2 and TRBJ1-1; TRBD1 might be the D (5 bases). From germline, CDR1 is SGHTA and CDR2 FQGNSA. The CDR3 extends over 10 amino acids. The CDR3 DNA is TGTGCTACTCGGGGCGCTGAAGCTTTCTTT. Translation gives CATRGAEAFF.

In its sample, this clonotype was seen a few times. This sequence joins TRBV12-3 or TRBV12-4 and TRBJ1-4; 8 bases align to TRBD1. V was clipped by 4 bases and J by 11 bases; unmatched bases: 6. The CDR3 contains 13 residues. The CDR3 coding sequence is TGTGCCAGCAGTTCATCGAACAGGGGGAAACTGTTTTTT. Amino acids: CASSSSNRGKLFF.